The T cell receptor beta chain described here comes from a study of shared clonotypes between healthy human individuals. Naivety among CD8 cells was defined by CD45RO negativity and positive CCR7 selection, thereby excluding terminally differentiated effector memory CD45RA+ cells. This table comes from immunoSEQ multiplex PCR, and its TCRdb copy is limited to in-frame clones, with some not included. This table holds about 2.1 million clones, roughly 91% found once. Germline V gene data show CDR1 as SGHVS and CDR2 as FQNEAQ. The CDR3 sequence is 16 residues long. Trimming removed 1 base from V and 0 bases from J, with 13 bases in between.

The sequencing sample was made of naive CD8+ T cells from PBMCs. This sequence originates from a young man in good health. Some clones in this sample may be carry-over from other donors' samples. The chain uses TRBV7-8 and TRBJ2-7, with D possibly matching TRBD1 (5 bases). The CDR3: CASSLVGLGDSYEQYF. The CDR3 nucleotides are TGTGCCAGCAGCTTAGTGGGGCTAGGCGACTCCTACGAGCAGTACTTC. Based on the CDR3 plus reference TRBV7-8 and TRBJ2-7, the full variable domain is GAGVSQSPRYKVAKRGQDVALRCDPISGHVSLFWYQQALGQGPEFLTYFQNEAQLDKSGLPSDRFFAERPEGSVSTLKIQRTQQEDSAVYLCASSLVGLGDSYEQYFGPGTRLTVT.